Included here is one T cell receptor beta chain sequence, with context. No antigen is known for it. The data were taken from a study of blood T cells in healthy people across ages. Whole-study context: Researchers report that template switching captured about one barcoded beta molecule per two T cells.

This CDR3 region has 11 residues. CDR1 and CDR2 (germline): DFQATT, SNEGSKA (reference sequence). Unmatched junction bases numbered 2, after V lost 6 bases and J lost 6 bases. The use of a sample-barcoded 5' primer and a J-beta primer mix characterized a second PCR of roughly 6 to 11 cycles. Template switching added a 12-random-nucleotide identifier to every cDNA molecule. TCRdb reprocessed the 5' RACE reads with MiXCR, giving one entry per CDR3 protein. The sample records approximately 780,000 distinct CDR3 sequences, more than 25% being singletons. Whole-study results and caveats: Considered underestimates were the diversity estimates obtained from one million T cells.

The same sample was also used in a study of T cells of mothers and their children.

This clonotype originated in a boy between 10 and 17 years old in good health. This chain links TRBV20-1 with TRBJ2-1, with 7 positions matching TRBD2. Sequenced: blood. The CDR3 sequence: CSAGGSNEQFF. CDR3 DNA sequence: TGCAGTGCCGGGGGGTCCAATGAGCAGTTCTTC.